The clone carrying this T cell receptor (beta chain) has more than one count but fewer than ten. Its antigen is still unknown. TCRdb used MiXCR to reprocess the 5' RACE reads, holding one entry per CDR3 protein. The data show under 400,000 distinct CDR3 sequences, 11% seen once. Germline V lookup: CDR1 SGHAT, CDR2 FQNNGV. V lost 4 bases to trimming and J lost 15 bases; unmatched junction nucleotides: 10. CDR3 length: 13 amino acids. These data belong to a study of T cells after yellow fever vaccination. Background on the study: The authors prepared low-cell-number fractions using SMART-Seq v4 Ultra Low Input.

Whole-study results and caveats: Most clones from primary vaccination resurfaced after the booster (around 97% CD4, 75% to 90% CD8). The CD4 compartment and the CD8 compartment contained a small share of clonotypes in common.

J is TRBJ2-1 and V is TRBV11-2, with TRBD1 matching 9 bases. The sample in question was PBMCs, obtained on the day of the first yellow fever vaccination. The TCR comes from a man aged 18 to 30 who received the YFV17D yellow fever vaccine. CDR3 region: CASSSLAGQGLFF. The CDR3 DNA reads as TGTGCCAGCAGCTCTCTTGCGGGACAGGGTCTGTTCTTC.